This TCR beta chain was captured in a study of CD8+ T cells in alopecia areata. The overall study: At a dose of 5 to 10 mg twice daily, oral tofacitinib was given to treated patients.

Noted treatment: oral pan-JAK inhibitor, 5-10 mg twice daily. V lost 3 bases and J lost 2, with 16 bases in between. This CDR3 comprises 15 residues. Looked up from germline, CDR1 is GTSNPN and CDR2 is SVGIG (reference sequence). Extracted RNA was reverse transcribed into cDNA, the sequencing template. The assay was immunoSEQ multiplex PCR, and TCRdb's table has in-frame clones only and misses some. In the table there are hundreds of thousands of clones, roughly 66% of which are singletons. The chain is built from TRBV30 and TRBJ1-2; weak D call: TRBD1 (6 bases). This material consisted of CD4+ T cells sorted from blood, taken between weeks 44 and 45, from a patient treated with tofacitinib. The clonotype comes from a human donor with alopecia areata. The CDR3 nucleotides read TGTGCCTGGAGCCCACGACAGGCAGGGAACTATGGCTACACCTTC. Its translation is CAWSPRQAGNYGYTF.